This record concerns one TCR beta chain sequence. Trimming at V came to 6 bases and at J to 7 bases, leaving 6 bases not matched to a gene. This CDR3 is 14 amino acids long. The germline V gene has CDR1 SNHLY and CDR2 FYNNEI. The data belong to a study of blood T cell repertoires in COVID-19. On the study more broadly: Sites in the United States, Italy and Spain provided acute and convalescent COVID-19 samples.

Assay: immunoSEQ multiplex PCR; the TCRdb copy retains only in-frame clones and omits some. The sample has some 32,000 clones; around 90% are singletons. The source material was peripheral blood. This TCR was recovered from a human donor in a cohort sampled during active COVID-19. This sequence joins TRBV2 and TRBJ1-6; TRBD1 agrees at 7 bases. The CDR3 DNA sequence: TGTGCCAGCAGGGCAGGGGGTAGGAATTCACCCCTCCACTTT. This translates into CASRAGGRNSPLHF.